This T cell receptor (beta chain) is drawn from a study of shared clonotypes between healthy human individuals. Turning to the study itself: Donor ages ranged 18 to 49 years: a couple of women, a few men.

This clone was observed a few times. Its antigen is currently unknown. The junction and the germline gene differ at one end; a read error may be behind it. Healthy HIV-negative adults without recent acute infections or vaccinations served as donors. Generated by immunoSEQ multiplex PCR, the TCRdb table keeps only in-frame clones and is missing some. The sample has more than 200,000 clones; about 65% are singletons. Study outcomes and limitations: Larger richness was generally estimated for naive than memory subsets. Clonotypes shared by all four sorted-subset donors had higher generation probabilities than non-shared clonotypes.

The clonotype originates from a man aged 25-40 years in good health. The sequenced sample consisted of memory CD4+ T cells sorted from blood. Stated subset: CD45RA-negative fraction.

In DNA form, the CDR3 reads TGTGCCAGTAGTCCCCCGGGCCGGCCGAAGGTCTTC. It specifies CASSPPGRPKVF. This rearrangement joins TRBV19 to TRBJ2-1; D unresolved. The CDR3 length is 12 residues. Germline V gene data show CDR1 as LNHDA and CDR2 as SQIVND (reference sequence).